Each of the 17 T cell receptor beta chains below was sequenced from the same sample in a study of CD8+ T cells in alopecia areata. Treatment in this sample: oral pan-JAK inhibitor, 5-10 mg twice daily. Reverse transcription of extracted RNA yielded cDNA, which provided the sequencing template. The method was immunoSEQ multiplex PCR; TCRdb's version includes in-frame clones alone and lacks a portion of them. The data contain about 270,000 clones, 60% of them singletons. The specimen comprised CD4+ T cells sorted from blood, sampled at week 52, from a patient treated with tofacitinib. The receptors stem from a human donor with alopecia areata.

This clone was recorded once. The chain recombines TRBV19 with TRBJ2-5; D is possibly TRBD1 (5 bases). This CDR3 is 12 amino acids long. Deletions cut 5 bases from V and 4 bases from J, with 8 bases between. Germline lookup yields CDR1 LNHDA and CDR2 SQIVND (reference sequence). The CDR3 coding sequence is TGTGCCAGTAGTTTCGACAGAGAGACCCAGTACTTC. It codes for CASSFDRETQYF. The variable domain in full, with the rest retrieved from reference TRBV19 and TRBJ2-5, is DGGITQSPKYLFRKEGQNVTLSCEQNLNHDAMYWYRQDPGQGLRLIYYSQIVNDFQKGDIAEGYSVSREKKESFPLTVTSAQKNPTAFYLCASSFDRETQYFGPGTRLLVL.

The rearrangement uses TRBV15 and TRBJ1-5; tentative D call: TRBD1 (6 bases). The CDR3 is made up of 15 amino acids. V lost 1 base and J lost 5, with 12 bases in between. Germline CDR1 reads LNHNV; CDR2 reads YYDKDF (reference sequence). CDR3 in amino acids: CATSRVLGGDQPQHF. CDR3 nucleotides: TGTGCCACCAGCAGAGTGTTGGGGGGCGATCAGCCCCAGCATTTT.

The DNA of the CDR3 is TGTGCCTGGAGTCTACAGACGAACACTGAAGCTTTCTTT. Its translation is CAWSLQTNTEAFF. The chain uses TRBV30 and TRBJ1-1; D gene uncertain. The CDR3 consists of 13 residues. The germline V gene has CDR1 GTSNPN and CDR2 SVGIG (reference sequence). Trimming pared 2 bases from V and 1 base from J, leaving 8 bases between.

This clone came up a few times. As DNA, the CDR3 is TGTGCCAGCAGCCCCTCCGGGACAGGGGGCGGCTCGCAGTACTTC. Translation gives CASSPSGTGGGSQYF. This chain uses TRBV14 with TRBJ2-7; 12 positions match TRBD1. CDR1 and CDR2 (germline): SGHDN, FVKESK. The V gene end was trimmed by 4 bases and the J gene end by 9 bases; junction bases not matched to a gene: 10. The CDR3 consists of 15 residues.

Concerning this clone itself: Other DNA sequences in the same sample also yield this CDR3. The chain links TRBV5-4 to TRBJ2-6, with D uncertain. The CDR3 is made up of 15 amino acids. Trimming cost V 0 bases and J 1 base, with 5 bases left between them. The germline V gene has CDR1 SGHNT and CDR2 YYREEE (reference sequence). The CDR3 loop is CASSLDLSGANVLTF. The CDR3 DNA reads TGTGCCAGCAGCTTGGATCTTTCTGGGGCCAACGTCCTGACTTTC.

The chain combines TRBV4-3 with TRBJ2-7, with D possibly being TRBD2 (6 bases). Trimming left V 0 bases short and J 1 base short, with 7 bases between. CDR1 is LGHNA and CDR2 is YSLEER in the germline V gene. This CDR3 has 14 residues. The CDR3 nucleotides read TGCGCCAGCAGCCAAGAGGGGGGATCCTACGAGCAGTACTTC. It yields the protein CASSQEGGSYEQYF.

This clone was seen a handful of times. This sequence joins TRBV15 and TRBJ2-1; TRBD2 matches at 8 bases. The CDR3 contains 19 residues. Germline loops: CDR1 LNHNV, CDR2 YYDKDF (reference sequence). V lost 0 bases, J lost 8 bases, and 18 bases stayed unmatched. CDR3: CATSRERAGGASPPHEQFF. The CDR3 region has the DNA TGTGCCACCAGCAGAGAGAGGGCGGGGGGAGCGTCCCCTCCCCATGAGCAGTTCTTC.

The CDR3 protein is CASSLVLGNTEAFF. CDR3 bases: TGTGCCAGCAGCTTAGTGCTTGGGAACACTGAAGCTTTCTTT. V and J are TRBV7-9 and TRBJ1-1; the D is unclear. V gave up 1 base and J gave up 1 base, with 7 bases separating them. Germline-derived CDR1 and CDR2 are SEHNR and FQNEAQ (reference sequence). The CDR3 is 14 amino acids.

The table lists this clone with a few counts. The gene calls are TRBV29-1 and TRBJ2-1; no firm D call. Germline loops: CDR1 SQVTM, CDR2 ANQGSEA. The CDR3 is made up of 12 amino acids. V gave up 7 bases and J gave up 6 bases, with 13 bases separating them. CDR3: CSATRTINEQFF. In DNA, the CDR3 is TGCAGCGCCACCCGTACCATCAATGAGCAGTTCTTC.

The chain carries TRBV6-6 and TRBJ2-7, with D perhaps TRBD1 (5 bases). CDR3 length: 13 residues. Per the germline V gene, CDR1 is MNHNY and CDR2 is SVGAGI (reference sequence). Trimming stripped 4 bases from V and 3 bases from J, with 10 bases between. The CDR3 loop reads CASSFPDSYEQYF. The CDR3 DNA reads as TGTGCCAGCAGTTTCCCCGACAGCTACGAGCAGTACTTC.

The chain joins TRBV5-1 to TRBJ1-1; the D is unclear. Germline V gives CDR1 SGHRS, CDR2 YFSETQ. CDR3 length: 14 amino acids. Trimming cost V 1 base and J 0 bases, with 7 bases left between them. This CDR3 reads CASSLRHMNTEAFF. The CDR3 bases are TGCGCCAGCAGCTTGCGGCATATGAACACTGAAGCTTTCTTT.

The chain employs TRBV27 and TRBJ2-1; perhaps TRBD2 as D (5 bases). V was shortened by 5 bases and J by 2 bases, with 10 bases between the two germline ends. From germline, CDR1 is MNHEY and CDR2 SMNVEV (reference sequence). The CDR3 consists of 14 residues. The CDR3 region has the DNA TGTGCCAGCAGTAAGGCAGCGGCCTACAATGAGCAGTTCTTC. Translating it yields CASSKAAAYNEQFF.

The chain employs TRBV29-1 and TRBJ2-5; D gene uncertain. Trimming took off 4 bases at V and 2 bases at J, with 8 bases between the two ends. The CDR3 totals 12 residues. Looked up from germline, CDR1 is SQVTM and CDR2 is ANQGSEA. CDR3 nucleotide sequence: TGCAGCGTTGGTCAGATTCAAGAGACCCAGTACTTC. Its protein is CSVGQIQETQYF.

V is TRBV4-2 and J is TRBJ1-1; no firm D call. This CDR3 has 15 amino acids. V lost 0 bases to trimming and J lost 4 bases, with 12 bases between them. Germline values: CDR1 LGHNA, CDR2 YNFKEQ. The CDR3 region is CASSQDLHGGTEAFF. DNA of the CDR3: TGTGCCAGCAGCCAAGACCTACATGGAGGCACTGAAGCTTTCTTT.

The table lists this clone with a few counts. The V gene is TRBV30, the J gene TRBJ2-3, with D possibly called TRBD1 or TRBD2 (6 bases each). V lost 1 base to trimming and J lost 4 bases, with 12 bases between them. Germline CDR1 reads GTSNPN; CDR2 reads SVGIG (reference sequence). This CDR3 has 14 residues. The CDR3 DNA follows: TGTGCCTGGAGTGCCCTAGGGGGGTCAGATACGCAGTATTTT. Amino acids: CAWSALGGSDTQYF.

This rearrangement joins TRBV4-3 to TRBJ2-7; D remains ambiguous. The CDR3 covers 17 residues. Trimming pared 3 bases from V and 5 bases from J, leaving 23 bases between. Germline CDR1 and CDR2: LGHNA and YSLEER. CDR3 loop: CASSQTFGLQVGDEQYF. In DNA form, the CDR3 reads TGCGCCAGCAGCCAGACTTTTGGCCTGCAGGTGGGCGACGAGCAGTACTTC.

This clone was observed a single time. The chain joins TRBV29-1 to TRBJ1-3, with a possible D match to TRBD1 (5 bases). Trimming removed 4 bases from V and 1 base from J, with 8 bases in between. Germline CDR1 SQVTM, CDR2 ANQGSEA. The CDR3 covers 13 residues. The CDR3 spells CSVAGPSGNTIYF. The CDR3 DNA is TGCAGCGTTGCGGGACCTTCTGGAAACACCATATATTTT.